This entry lists 5 T cell receptor beta chains sequenced from one sample in a study of blood T cell repertoires in COVID-19. Sequencing was performed with immunoSEQ multiplex PCR; in TCRdb, only in-frame clones are kept and a portion is missing. The sample lists about 88,000 clones; 90% to 95% were seen once. The material sequenced was peripheral blood. The receptors come from a man aged 55 to 70 with acute or convalescent COVID-19.

This rearrangement joins TRBV4-2 to TRBJ2-7, with 10 bases aligning to TRBD1. This CDR3 has 15 residues. Germline V gives CDR1 LGHNA, CDR2 YNFKEQ. Unmatched junction bases numbered 9, after V lost 4 bases and J lost 6 bases. The CDR3 loop reads CASSPGTGEKGEQYF. The CDR3 DNA sequence: TGTGCCAGCAGCCCCGGGACAGGGGAGAAGGGCGAGCAGTACTTC.

With respect to this clone: Within the sample, other DNA sequences also encode this same CDR3. V and J are TRBV6-5 and TRBJ1-1; 8 bases are a match to TRBD1. There are 14 residues in the CDR3. Per the germline V gene, CDR1 is MNHEY and CDR2 is SVGAGI. V lost 2 bases to trimming and J lost 1 base; unmatched junction nucleotides: 0. CDR3 loop: CASSYGQGNTEAFF. The CDR3 coding sequence is TGTGCCAGCAGTTACGGACAGGGGAACACTGAAGCTTTCTTT.

The chain links TRBV5-4 to TRBJ1-1, with a possible D match to TRBD1 (6 bases). Trimming stripped 1 base from V and 9 bases from J, with 10 bases between. The CDR3 loop spans 12 amino acids. Germline-derived CDR1 and CDR2 are SGHNT and YYREEE (reference sequence). The CDR3 region has the DNA TGTGCCAGCAGCTTGATAACAGGGAAAGCTTTCTTT. This encodes CASSLITGKAFF.

The rearrangement links TRBV10-2 to TRBJ1-2, with 8 bases identical to TRBD1. The CDR3 contains 13 residues. The junction had 1 base not matched to a gene; V was cut back by 5 bases and J by 2 bases. CDR1 is WSHSY and CDR2 is SAAADI in the germline V gene. The CDR3 DNA sequence: TGCGCCAGCAGTAGACAGGGGAACTATGGCTACACCTTC. Protein: CASSRQGNYGYTF.

The chain carries TRBV7-2 and TRBJ1-1; D remains ambiguous. The CDR3 sequence is 13 residues long. Germline CDR1 reads SGHTA; CDR2 reads FQGNSA. The ends were cut back, 2 bases at V and 1 base at J, with 5 bases in the middle. The DNA of the CDR3 is TGTGCCAGCAGCTTAAAAGCGAACACTGAAGCTTTCTTT. Amino acids: CASSLKANTEAFF.